Shown below are 22 T cell receptor beta chains from a single sample sequenced in a study of blood T cell repertoires in COVID-19. Measured with immunoSEQ multiplex PCR; TCRdb has only the in-frame clones, and not every one. The table has just over 300,000 clones, approximately 90% seen once. Input material: PBMCs or T cells enriched from blood (not recorded which). These receptors originate from a woman aged 40-49 years who had recovered from COVID-19.

V gene TRBV28 combines with J gene TRBJ1-5, with 9 bases aligning to TRBD1. The CDR3 consists of 14 residues. The V and J ends lost 6 bases and 5 bases, in that order; junction bases with no gene match: 5. Germline V CDR1 and CDR2: MDHEN, SYDVKM. CDR3 DNA: TGTGCCAGCAGGGTAGGGACAGGGCATCAGCCCCAGCATTTT. Translation gives CASRVGTGHQPQHF.

The chain recombines TRBV5-1 with TRBJ2-2; no definite D call. CDR1 SGHRS and CDR2 YFSETQ come from the germline V gene. V was cut by 1 base and J by 7 bases, with 14 bases left in between. CDR3 length: 15 amino acids. CDR3 loop: CASSLLRPTSGELFF. The CDR3 bases are TGCGCCAGCAGCTTGCTCAGGCCCACGAGCGGGGAGCTGTTTTTT. Full variable domain (outside the CDR3, taken from reference TRBV5-1 and TRBJ2-2): KAGVTQTPRYLIKTRGQQVTLSCSPISGHRSVSWYQQTPGQGLQFLFEYFSETQRNKGNFPGRFSGRQFSNSRSEMNVSTLELGDSALYLCASSLLRPTSGELFFGEGSRLTVL.

The chain is built from TRBV4-1 and TRBJ2-2, with TRBD1 identical over 10 bases. CDR1 is MGHRA, CDR2 YSYEKL, per germline. The length of the CDR3 is 18 residues. Trimming removed 1 base from V and 5 bases from J; junction bases left unmatched: 10. The CDR3 here is CASSQVFTGTGVTGELFF. CDR3 in DNA: TGCGCCAGCAGCCAAGTCTTTACCGGGACAGGGGTAACCGGGGAGCTGTTTTTT.

The CDR3 DNA reads TGTGCCAGCAGCTTAAGTCCCGGGACTAGCGGCGGGGAGCTGTTTTTT. It translates to CASSLSPGTSGGELFF. The rearrangement uses TRBV7-2 and TRBJ2-2, with TRBD2 identical over 11 bases. Germline V gene lookup returns CDR1 SGHTA and CDR2 FQGNSA. The V and J ends lost 2 bases and 7 bases, in that order; junction bases with no gene match: 6. The CDR3 totals 16 residues.

The CDR3 protein is CASSGAGRLPGANVLTF. The CDR3 bases are TGTGCCAGTTCCGGCGCGGGACGCCTTCCCGGGGCCAACGTCCTGACTTTC. This chain connects TRBV19 to TRBJ2-6; D is perhaps TRBD2 (6 bases). V was shortened by 8 bases and J by 4 bases, with 21 bases between the two germline ends. Per the germline V gene, CDR1 is LNHDA and CDR2 is SQIVND (reference sequence). The CDR3 consists of 17 residues.

The chain is built from TRBV6-1 and TRBJ1-1; possible D gene TRBD1, 6 bases. The germline CDR1 and CDR2 sequences are MNHNS and SASEGT. V was trimmed by 1 base and J by 1 base, leaving 7 bases between them. CDR3 length: 14 residues. The CDR3 DNA reads as TGTGCCAGCAGTGAAGTCAGGGGGAACACTGAAGCTTTCTTT. Protein sequence: CASSEVRGNTEAFF.

The gene calls are TRBV5-4 and TRBJ2-3, with 9 bases aligning to TRBD1. In germline, CDR1 is SGHNT, CDR2 YYREEE (reference sequence). V lost 5 bases and J lost 4; bases outside the gene matches: 5. The CDR3 spans 14 residues. The CDR3 sequence is CASRSDRGADTQYF. The CDR3 DNA follows: TGTGCCAGCAGATCCGACAGGGGGGCAGATACGCAGTATTTT.

This clone has only a few counts. This sequence joins TRBV27 and TRBJ1-1, with D uncertain. V lost 5 bases to trimming and J lost 4 bases, with 14 bases between them. Per germline, CDR1 MNHEY and CDR2 SMNVEV (reference sequence). The CDR3 runs 14 residues. CDR3 amino acids: CASSPLRSITEAFF. The CDR3 DNA is TGTGCCAGCAGTCCACTTAGGAGCATCACTGAAGCTTTCTTT.

This chain joins TRBV13 and TRBJ2-7; 10 positions match TRBD2. Germline CDR1 reads PRHDT; CDR2 reads FYEKMQ (reference sequence). Trimming removed 0 bases from V and 6 bases from J; junction bases left unmatched: 8. The CDR3 is made up of 16 amino acids. CDR3 coding DNA: TGTGCCAGCAGCTTAGGCCGAGTAGCGGGAGGACCCGAGCAGTACTTC. Its translation: CASSLGRVAGGPEQYF.

V and J are TRBV9 and TRBJ2-3, with TRBD2 matching 7 bases. Germline-derived CDR1 and CDR2 are SGDLS and YYNGEE. J lost 1 base, V lost 3 bases, and 8 bases had no gene match. The CDR3 extends over 16 amino acids. This chain's CDR3 is CASSALGEGGTDTQYF. The CDR3 DNA is TGTGCCAGCAGCGCTCTAGGGGAGGGCGGCACAGATACGCAGTATTTT.

V is TRBV9 and J is TRBJ2-7, with 7 bases aligning to TRBD2. J lost 6 bases, V lost 3 bases, and 12 bases had no gene match. Germline V CDR1 and CDR2: SGDLS, YYNGEE. The CDR3 is 15 residues long. CDR3 region: CASSDTGLVVSEQYF. The CDR3 DNA follows: TGTGCCAGCAGCGACACCGGACTAGTGGTCTCCGAGCAGTACTTC.

V is TRBV11-1 and J is TRBJ2-1; no definite D call. Trimming left V 3 bases short and J 5 bases short, with 5 bases between. Germline CDR1 is SGHAT and CDR2 is FQDESV (reference sequence). The CDR3 extends over 12 amino acids. In DNA, the CDR3 is TGTGCCAGCAGCTTTATCCACAATGAGCAGTTCTTC. Translation gives CASSFIHNEQFF.

The V call is TRBV4-3, the J call TRBJ1-3; TRBD1 might be the D (5 bases). Germline V gene lookup returns CDR1 LGHNA and CDR2 YSLEER. CDR3 size: 17 residues. The germline V and J ends were trimmed by 0 bases and 1 base, with 13 bases remaining between them. The CDR3 nucleotides are TGCGCCAGCAGCCAAGATTCCCCTGACAGATCTGGAAACACCATATATTTT. As protein: CASSQDSPDRSGNTIYF.

The chain carries TRBV4-1 and TRBJ2-3, with D unresolved. The CDR3 has 14 residues. Trimming shortened V by 1 base and J by 0 bases, and 5 bases separated the two germline ends. The germline gives CDR1 MGHRA, CDR2 YSYEKL. DNA of the CDR3: TGCGCCAGCAGCCAAGCCGGGAGCACAGATACGCAGTATTTT. Its translation is CASSQAGSTDTQYF.

The chain combines TRBV5-6 with TRBJ2-7; 7 bases are a match to TRBD2. The CDR3 loop spans 14 amino acids. Germline CDR1 SGHDT, CDR2 YYEEEE. V shed 0 bases, J shed 6 bases, and the junction held 6 bases outside the gene matches. CDR3: CASSLGSPGGEQYF. The CDR3 DNA is TGTGCCAGCAGCTTGGGGAGCCCGGGGGGCGAGCAGTACTTC. Supplemented by reference TRBV5-6 and TRBJ2-7, the full variable domain reads DAGVTQSPTHLIKTRGQQVTLRCSPKSGHDTVSWYQQALGQGPQFIFQYYEEEERQRGNFPDRFSGHQFPNYSSELNVNALLLGDSALYLCASSLGSPGGEQYFGPGTRLTVT.

The chain uses TRBV9 and TRBJ2-7, with 14 bases fitting TRBD2. Germline V CDR1 and CDR2: SGDLS, YYNGEE. The CDR3 is 18 amino acids. J gave up 3 bases and V 4 bases, and 12 bases lay outside the gene matches. CDR3 residues: CASSFLRLAGGPDYEQYF. The CDR3 nucleotides read TGTGCCAGCAGCTTCCTTCGACTAGCGGGGGGGCCTGACTACGAGCAGTACTTC.

This clone has just a few counts. V gene TRBV12-3 or TRBV12-4 combines with J gene TRBJ2-7, with D possibly being TRBD1 (6 bases). The V gene lost 4 bases and the J gene lost 4 bases, with 8 bases spanning the gap. The CDR3 runs to 12 residues. The CDR3 coding sequence is TGTGCCAGCAGTTGGCAGGGGTACGAGCAGTACTTC. It yields the protein CASSWQGYEQYF.

The chain links TRBV2 to TRBJ2-5; TRBD2 agrees at 9 bases. This CDR3 is built from 15 residues. With 4 bases clipped from V and 1 base from J, the junction kept 4 bases outside the gene matches. The germline CDR1 and CDR2 sequences are SNHLY and FYNNEI. In nucleotides, the CDR3 is TGTGCCAGCAGTGCTAGCGGGAATACCCAAGAGACCCAGTACTTC. Translation gives CASSASGNTQETQYF.

With respect to this clone: The same CDR3 can be traced to other DNA sequences in this sample. V is TRBV27 and J is TRBJ1-6; 7 positions match TRBD1. CDR1 and CDR2 from the germline V gene are MNHEY and SMNVEV (reference sequence). This CDR3 comprises 14 residues. J was trimmed by 4 bases and V by 6 bases; bases with no gene match: 3. The CDR3 reads CASSPGQYNSPLHF. DNA for the CDR3: TGTGCCAGCAGCCCGGGACAGTATAATTCACCCCTCCACTTT.

This rearrangement joins TRBV7-3 to TRBJ2-1; 7 bases are a match to TRBD1. V lost 4 bases and J lost 0; bases outside the gene matches: 3. Germline CDR1 and CDR2: SGHTA and FQGTGA. The CDR3 consists of 15 residues. CDR3 region: CASSSGQSSYNEQFF. CDR3 nucleotide sequence: TGTGCCAGCAGCTCGGGACAGAGCTCCTACAATGAGCAGTTCTTC.

Here the CDR3 reads CASSPLAAGETQYF. CDR3 coding DNA: TGTGCCAGCAGCCCGCTAGCGGCGGGGGAGACCCAGTACTTC. The chain combines TRBV14 with TRBJ2-5, with 7 bases lining up with TRBD2. The ends lost 4 bases at V and 5 bases at J; junction bases unmatched: 7. The CDR3 is 14 amino acids. Per the germline V gene, CDR1 is SGHDN and CDR2 is FVKESK.

The J gene is TRBJ2-5, the V gene TRBV5-5, with D tentatively TRBD2 (5 bases). Germline V gives CDR1 SGHKS, CDR2 YYEKEE (reference sequence). Trimming stripped 6 bases from V and 3 bases from J, with 21 bases between. The CDR3 contains 16 residues. The CDR3 here is CASTLTFLLGEETQYF. The CDR3 bases are TGTGCCAGCACCTTAACGTTCCTGTTGGGAGAAGAGACCCAGTACTTC.